This TCR beta chain is drawn from a study of blood T cell repertoires in COVID-19. On the study more broadly: The origin of the acute and convalescent COVID-19 samples was the United States, Italy and Spain.

Germline V gives CDR1 SEHNR, CDR2 FQNEAQ (reference sequence). V lost 7 bases and J 5 bases, leaving 8 bases between the germline ends. The CDR3 is 12 amino acids. Per the original data handling: Amplification of reference gene primers provided the estimated nucleated cell counts. Sequenced by immunoSEQ multiplex PCR; TCRdb stores in-frame clones only, minus some. That table is the source of V, J and clone size, and D and trimming were worked out from the DNA. The data show roughly 480,000 clones, with approximately 92% seen just once and roughly 0.92% held by the top ten. Seattle enrolled patients during active infection and tracked them longitudinally.

V is TRBV7-9 and J is TRBJ2-2; D is undetermined. Sequencing used peripheral blood. This TCR was recovered from a man younger than 35 with COVID-19, enrolled during active disease. The CDR3 sequence: CASMSETGELFF. The DNA for the CDR3 is TGTGCCAGCATGAGCGAGACCGGGGAGCTGTTTTTT.